The clone carrying this T cell receptor (beta chain) was recorded a few times. Its antigen is unknown. The CDR3 covers 17 residues. Germline CDR1 LGHNA, CDR2 YSLEER. V shed 2 bases, J shed 4 bases, and the junction held 9 bases outside the gene matches. The data belong to a study of blood T cells in healthy people across ages. Study background: With template switching, about one barcoded beta molecule was captured per two T cells.

Isolated per sample were at least 6 million PBMCs. A second PCR of roughly 6 to 12 cycles used a sample-barcoded 5' primer and a J-beta primer mix. MiXCR, run by TCRdb on the 5' RACE reads, gives a single entry per CDR3 protein. The table records about 1.8 million distinct CDR3 sequences, less than 50% of them present only once. Study-level findings and limits: The study lacked donor CMV status, which possibly confounded expanded clonotype changes. The lack of PBMC sorting stopped any conclusive naive versus antigen-experienced comparison.

The TCR originated in a woman in her forties in good health. The gene calls are TRBV4-3 and TRBJ2-1; 9 bases agree with TRBD2. The sample taken for sequencing was blood. Here the CDR3 reads CASSQIAGDYSYNEQFF. In DNA, the CDR3 is TGCGCCAGCAGCCAAATAGCGGGGGACTACTCTTACAATGAGCAGTTCTTC.